The rows below give T cell receptor beta chains drawn from one sample of a study of tumor-infiltrating T cells and Merkel cell polyomavirus. Profiling relied on immunoSEQ multiplex PCR, and the TCRdb table lists in-frame clones only, not all of them. The top ten hold around 2.8% of the sample, which has some 25,000 clones, around nine tenths seen once. The specimen was lymph node tissue. Receptor source: a man in his fifties with Merkel cell carcinoma. The CDR3 runs from the conserved cysteine through the conserved F or W. A D gene is named only where the DNA matches it firmly. Clone size, where shown, is once, few, many, or a class for clones that have expanded.

J: TRBJ1-1
D: TRBD1
V: TRBV19
size: .
CDR3: CASSLRQGWDTEAFF
DNA: TGTGCCAGTAGTCTACGACAGGGTTGGGACACTGAAGCTTTCTTT

J: TRBJ2-7
D: TRBD1
V: TRBV6-5
size: .
CDR3: CASSLGQPLIEQYF
DNA: TGTGCCAGCAGTCTGGGACAGCCTCTAATCGAGCAGTACTTC

J: TRBJ1-1
D: .
V: TRBV9
size: .
CDR3: CASSVRSGAFF
DNA: TGTGCCAGCAGCGTCCGAAGCGGAGCTTTCTTT

J: TRBJ2-1
D: TRBD1
V: TRBV7-9
size: .
CDR3: CASSPTPGQGLNYYNEQFF
DNA: TGTGCCAGCAGCCCGACGCCGGGACAGGGTCTTAATTACTACAATGAGCAGTTCTTC

J: TRBJ2-7
D: TRBD2
V: TRBV2
size: .
CDR3: CASSGTSGWEGQYF
DNA: TGTGCCAGCAGTGGGACTAGCGGGTGGGAGGGGCAGTACTTC

J: TRBJ2-7
D: .
V: TRBV11-3
size: .
CDR3: CASSRGSAYEQYF
DNA: TGTGCCAGCAGCCGCGGCAGCGCCTACGAGCAGTACTTC

J: TRBJ1-2
D: .
V: TRBV5-1
size: .
CDR3: CASSLGALGYTF
DNA: TGCGCCAGCAGCTTGGGGGCCCTTGGCTACACCTTC

J: TRBJ1-5
D: .
V: TRBV4-1
size: .
CDR3: CASSQTPGQPQHF
DNA: TGCGCCAGCAGCCAGACACCAGGACAGCCCCAGCATTTT

J: TRBJ2-5
D: TRBD2
V: TRBV2
size: .
CDR3: CARRLAGVETQYF
DNA: TGTGCCAGGAGACTAGCGGGAGTAGAGACCCAGTACTTC

J: TRBJ1-1
D: .
V: TRBV14
size: .
CDR3: CASSRGLDTEAFF
DNA: TGTGCCAGCAGCCGAGGGTTGGACACTGAAGCTTTCTTT

J: TRBJ1-2
D: .
V: TRBV20-1
size: .
CDR3: CSAQSGNGYTF
DNA: TGCAGTGCTCAGTCAGGAAATGGCTACACCTTC

J: TRBJ1-2
D: .
V: TRBV19
size: .
CDR3: CASSKAGLAYSHHGYTF
DNA: TGTGCCAGTAGTAAAGCGGGCCTAGCCTACTCCCATCATGGCTACACCTTC

J: TRBJ2-1
D: .
V: TRBV9
size: once
CDR3: CASSVGGRGEQFF
DNA: TGTGCCAGCAGCGTAGGAGGGAGAGGTGAGCAGTTCTTC

J: TRBJ1-1
D: .
V: TRBV2
size: few
CDR3: CASALQGNTEAFF
DNA: TGTGCCAGCGCCCTACAGGGGAACACTGAAGCTTTCTTT

J: TRBJ2-7
D: .
V: TRBV15
size: .
CDR3: CATSRAGVSYEQYF
DNA: TGTGCCACCAGCAGGGCAGGGGTTTCCTACGAGCAGTACTTC

J: TRBJ2-7
D: .
V: TRBV7-2
size: .
CDR3: CASSRSHSHEQYF
DNA: TGTGCCAGCAGCCGCTCGCACTCCCACGAGCAGTACTTC

J: TRBJ2-7
D: TRBD1
V: TRBV7-8
size: .
CDR3: CASSLGDRDYEQYF
DNA: TGTGCCAGCAGCTTAGGGGACAGGGACTACGAGCAGTACTTC

J: TRBJ2-7
D: TRBD1
V: TRBV7-2
size: .
CDR3: CASSRTGGTYEQYF
DNA: TGTGCCAGCAGCCGGACAGGGGGCACCTACGAGCAGTACTTC

J: TRBJ2-2
D: .
V: TRBV5-1
size: .
CDR3: CASSLAPGGNTGELFF
DNA: TGCGCCAGCAGCTTGGCCCCGGGGGGCAACACCGGGGAGCTGTTTTTT

J: TRBJ2-3
D: TRBD1
V: TRBV6-5
size: .
CDR3: CASSYSTGQSTDTQYF
DNA: TGTGCCAGCAGTTACTCGACAGGGCAAAGCACAGATACGCAGTATTTT

J: TRBJ1-1
D: .
V: TRBV30
size: .
CDR3: CAWSVGGNTEAFF
DNA: TGTGCCTGGAGTGTGGGGGGGAACACTGAAGCTTTCTTT

J: TRBJ2-3
D: .
V: TRBV19
size: once
CDR3: CASSPQDLGTDTQYF
DNA: TGTGCCAGTAGTCCCCAGGACTTGGGCACAGATACGCAGTATTTT

J: TRBJ2-7
D: .
V: TRBV6-6
size: .
CDR3: CASSVLVPPYEQYF
DNA: TGTGCCAGCAGCGTACTAGTACCTCCTTACGAGCAGTACTTC

J: TRBJ2-1
D: TRBD2
V: TRBV27
size: .
CDR3: CASSFSGRDMYNEQFF
DNA: TGTGCCAGCAGTTTTAGCGGGAGGGATATGTACAATGAGCAGTTCTTC

J: TRBJ2-3
D: TRBD2
V: TRBV30
size: .
CDR3: CAWNIAGSTDTQYF
DNA: TGTGCCTGGAATATAGCGGGCTCCACAGATACGCAGTATTTT

J: TRBJ2-3
D: TRBD2
V: TRBV7-2
size: .
CDR3: CASSFPLAGGPQADTQYF
DNA: TGTGCCAGCAGCTTCCCTCTAGCGGGAGGGCCTCAGGCAGATACGCAGTATTTT

J: TRBJ2-3
D: TRBD2
V: TRBV5-5
size: .
CDR3: CASSPQRGNTDTQYF
DNA: TGTGCCAGCAGCCCTCAGCGGGGCAACACAGATACGCAGTATTTT

J: TRBJ2-7
D: TRBD1
V: TRBV18
size: once
CDR3: CASSPQQGVDNEQYF
DNA: TGTGCCAGCTCACCACAACAGGGGGTGGACAACGAGCAGTACTTC

J: TRBJ1-2
D: .
V: TRBV25-1
size: .
CDR3: CASKPPNNYGYTF
DNA: TGTGCCAGCAAACCCCCTAACAACTATGGCTACACCTTC

J: TRBJ2-2
D: .
V: TRBV28
size: .
CDR3: CASRTGVAGELFF
DNA: TGTGCCAGCAGAACGGGGGTTGCCGGGGAGCTGTTTTTT

J: TRBJ1-2
D: TRBD1
V: TRBV7-9
size: .
CDR3: CASSLTLQGNHGYTF
DNA: TGTGCCAGCAGCTTAACACTACAGGGGAACCATGGCTACACCTTC

J: TRBJ1-5
D: TRBD1
V: TRBV4-2
size: .
CDR3: CASSSRQGGHQPQHF
DNA: TGTGCCAGCAGCTCCCGACAGGGTGGACATCAGCCCCAGCATTTT

J: TRBJ1-4
D: .
V: TRBV6-6
size: .
CDR3: CASSYLGQGANEKLFF
DNA: TGTGCCAGCAGTTACCTTGGGCAGGGCGCTAATGAAAAACTGTTTTTT

J: TRBJ2-6
D: .
V: TRBV7-9
size: .
CDR3: CASSRTGSGANVLTF
DNA: TGTGCCAGCAGCAGAACAGGGTCTGGGGCCAACGTCCTGACTTTC

J: TRBJ2-2
D: .
V: TRBV29-1
size: once
CDR3: CSVEDRGNTGELFF
DNA: TGCAGCGTTGAAGATCGGGGGAACACCGGGGAGCTGTTTTTT

J: TRBJ1-2
D: TRBD1
V: TRBV7-8
size: .
CDR3: CASSPGGTGEGGYTF
DNA: TGTGCCAGCAGCCCAGGAGGGACAGGGGAGGGCGGCTACACCTTC

J: TRBJ1-5
D: .
V: TRBV18
size: .
CDR3: CASSPRGLDQPQHF
DNA: TGTGCCAGCTCACCACGGGGGCTCGATCAGCCCCAGCATTTT

J: TRBJ1-2
D: .
V: TRBV2
size: .
CDR3: CASNPLSGGGYTF
DNA: TGTGCCAGCAATCCTCTCTCGGGTGGCGGCTACACCTTC

J: TRBJ1-3
D: .
V: TRBV2
size: .
CDR3: CASTRRGRSSGNTIYF
DNA: TGTGCCAGCACTAGACGCGGGAGGTCCTCTGGAAACACCATATATTTT

J: TRBJ1-4
D: .
V: TRBV4-1
size: .
CDR3: CASSQDSRGRNSEKLFF
DNA: TGCGCCAGCAGCCAAGATAGCAGGGGAAGGAATAGTGAAAAACTGTTTTTT

J: TRBJ2-5
D: .
V: TRBV4-2
size: .
CDR3: CASSPSGLETQYF
DNA: TGTGCCAGCAGCCCCTCCGGTCTGGAGACCCAGTACTTC

J: TRBJ2-2
D: .
V: TRBV9
size: .
CDR3: CASSLRGGNTGELFF
DNA: TGTGCCAGCAGCTTGAGAGGGGGGAACACCGGGGAGCTGTTTTTT

J: TRBJ2-5
D: TRBD1
V: TRBV30
size: .
CDR3: CAWAKDRGKETQYF
DNA: TGTGCCTGGGCCAAGGACAGGGGGAAAGAGACCCAGTACTTC

J: TRBJ2-3
D: TRBD2
V: TRBV5-1
size: few
CDR3: CASSPLWVAGASNSTDTQYF
DNA: TGCGCCAGCAGCCCCCTTTGGGTAGCGGGGGCCTCCAACAGCACAGATACGCAGTATTTT

J: TRBJ1-2
D: .
V: TRBV29-1
size: .
CDR3: CSVEGTGGPVYGYTF
DNA: TGCAGCGTTGAAGGTACGGGGGGCCCTGTCTATGGCTACACCTTC

J: TRBJ1-2
D: .
V: TRBV7-8
size: .
CDR3: CASSLGGGYYGYTF
DNA: TGTGCCAGCAGCTTAGGGGGCGGATACTATGGCTACACCTTC

J: TRBJ2-7
D: .
V: TRBV7-3
size: .
CDR3: CASSPRGSREQYF
DNA: TGTGCCAGCAGCCCCCGGGGATCACGCGAGCAGTACTTC

J: TRBJ1-2
D: .
V: TRBV28
size: .
CDR3: CASTLSGREGYGYTF
DNA: TGTGCCAGCACCCTCAGCGGAAGGGAGGGTTATGGCTACACCTTC

J: TRBJ1-2
D: .
V: TRBV6-5
size: .
CDR3: CASSYSSPSIGYGYTF
DNA: TGTGCCAGCAGTTACTCGAGTCCCTCGATCGGCTATGGCTACACCTTC